The rows below give T cell receptor beta chains drawn from one sample of a study of PD-1 blockade in classical Hodgkin lymphoma. The protocol was immunoSEQ multiplex PCR, while the TCRdb copy is restricted to in-frame clones and leaves out a portion. Of fewer than 20,000 clones in the sample, roughly 80% were seen once. The source material was CD4+ T cells from blood, sampled at baseline. The receptors were sampled from a human donor with classical Hodgkin lymphoma. Each CDR3 is given with its conserved first and last residue. Some rows mark clone size as missing; the rest say once, few, many or name a class of expanded clone.

v_call,clone_size,cdr3_aa
TRBV11-2,few,CASSLEGWHYEQYF
TRBV7-2,-,CASSADPLQTQYF
TRBV5-1,-,CASSLGTGNQPQHF
TRBV10-3,-,CAISSGTGGSNTGELFF
TRBV30,-,CAWSGGFVGPQHF
TRBV5-1,-,CASSLSAGGVNTEAFF
TRBV10-2,-,CASSREAYNEKLFF
TRBV18,-,CASSAVGQLNTEAFF
TRBV6-5,-,CASSIWRERTQYF
TRBV11-3,-,CASSSRAGGSDEQFF
TRBV2,-,CASSLDRVEVGTEAFF
TRBV18,once,CASRTSGGPNEQFF
TRBV7-9,-,CASSTPTSGHATNTGELFF
TRBV28,-,CASSSGTGNEKLFF
TRBV7-9,-,CASSFTLGEAFF
TRBV4-2,-,CASSPWDRGSLYDNQPQHF
TRBV28,once,CASGVSGAKVFGSNQPQHF
TRBV5-1,-,CASSLGGSYSYGYTF
TRBV7-2,once,CASRLPRRGNTIYF
TRBV6-6,-,CASTGVWPNTEAFF
TRBV5-4,-,CASSLDMWEGEQFF
TRBV29-1,-,CSVSGRASDTQYF
TRBV27,-,CASSFYNEQFF
TRBV10-3,-,CAIIDGAGGLDEQFF
TRBV6-5,-,CASSASLTSYEQYF
TRBV2,few,CASSFEGQGNTEAFF
TRBV7-9,-,CASSLDRPGLAAYNEQFF
TRBV27,few,CASSFGQNTEAFF
TRBV5-4,-,CASSLSGGQYTGELFF
TRBV16,-,CASSQHNEQFF
TRBV27,-,CASSSVRGQPLYEQYF
TRBV18,-,CASSPGLAGANEQFF
TRBV19,-,CASSGLAGGTYEQYF
TRBV10-3,few,CAISGGENQPQHF
TRBV7-7,-,CASSLLGGPNEKLFF
TRBV4-2,few,CASSLSSGHVYEQYF
TRBV6-5,few,CASSPWDVKGAELFF